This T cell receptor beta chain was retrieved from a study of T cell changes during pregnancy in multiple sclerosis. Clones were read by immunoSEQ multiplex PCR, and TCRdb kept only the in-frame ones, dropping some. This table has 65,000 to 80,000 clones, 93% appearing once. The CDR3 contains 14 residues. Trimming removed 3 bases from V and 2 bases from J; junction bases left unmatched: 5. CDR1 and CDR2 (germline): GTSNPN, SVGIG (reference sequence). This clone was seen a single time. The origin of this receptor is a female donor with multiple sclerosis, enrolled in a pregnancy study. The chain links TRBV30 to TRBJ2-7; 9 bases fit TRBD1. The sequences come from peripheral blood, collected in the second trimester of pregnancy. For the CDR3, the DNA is TGTGCCTGGAGACCTGGGACAGGGACCTACGAGCAGTACTTC. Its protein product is CAWRPGTGTYEQYF.